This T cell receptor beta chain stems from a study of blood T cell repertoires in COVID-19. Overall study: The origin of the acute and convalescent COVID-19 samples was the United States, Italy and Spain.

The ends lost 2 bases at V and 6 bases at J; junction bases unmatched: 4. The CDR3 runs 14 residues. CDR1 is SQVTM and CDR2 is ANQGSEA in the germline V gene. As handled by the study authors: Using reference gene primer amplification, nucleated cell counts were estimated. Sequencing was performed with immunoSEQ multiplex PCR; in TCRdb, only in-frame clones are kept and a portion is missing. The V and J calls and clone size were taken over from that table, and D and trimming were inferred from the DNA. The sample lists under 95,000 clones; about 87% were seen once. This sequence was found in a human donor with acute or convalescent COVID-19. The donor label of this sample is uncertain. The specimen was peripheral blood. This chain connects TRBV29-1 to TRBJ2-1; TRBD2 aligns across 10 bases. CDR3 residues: CSVELQRGGNEQFF. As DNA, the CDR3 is TGCAGCGTTGAATTGCAGCGGGGGGGCAATGAGCAGTTCTTC.